Given below is one TCR beta chain in context. Its antigen remains unidentified. Produced via immunoSEQ multiplex PCR; TCRdb's table is partial and in-frame only. The sample contains about 28,000 clones, about 70% of which appear only once. In the ViraFEST assay, antigen-specific CD4+ clonotypes were identified by expansion after peptide-pool stimulation. Culture lasted over 9 days before CD4+ T cell isolation. It was two doses of either the BNT162b2 or mRNA-1273 vaccine that participants received. The data derive from a study of vaccination effects on CD4 cells after COVID-19. CDR1 and CDR2 from the germline V gene are LGHDT and YNNKEL (reference sequence). V lost 1 base and J 3 bases, leaving 7 bases between the germline ends. This CDR3 has 13 residues.

Sequences were derived from CD4+ T cells from PBMCs cultured with HCoV-NL63 spike peptides, sampled after COVID-19 vaccination. This chain links TRBV3-1 (or the pseudogene TRBV3-2) with TRBJ2-7; a possible D gene is TRBD2 (5 bases). This clonotype was obtained from a human donor who received a COVID-19 vaccine. For the CDR3, the DNA is TGTGCCAGCAGCCAAGGGACTTACTACGAGCAGTACTTC. It yields the protein CASSQGTYYEQYF.